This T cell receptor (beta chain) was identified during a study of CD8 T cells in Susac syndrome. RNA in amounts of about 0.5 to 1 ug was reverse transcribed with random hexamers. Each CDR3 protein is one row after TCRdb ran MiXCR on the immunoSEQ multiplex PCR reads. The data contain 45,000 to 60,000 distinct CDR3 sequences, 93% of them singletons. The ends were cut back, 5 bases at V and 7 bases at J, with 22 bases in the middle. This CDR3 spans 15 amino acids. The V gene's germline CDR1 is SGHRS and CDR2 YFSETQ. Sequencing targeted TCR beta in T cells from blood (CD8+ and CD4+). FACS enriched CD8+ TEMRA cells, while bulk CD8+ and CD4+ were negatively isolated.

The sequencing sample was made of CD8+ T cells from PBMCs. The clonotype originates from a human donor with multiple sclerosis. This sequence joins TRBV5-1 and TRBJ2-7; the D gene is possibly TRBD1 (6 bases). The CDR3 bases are TGCGCCAGCAGTATGTACTGGGGGCCAGATGGGGAGCAGTACTTC. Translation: CASSMYWGPDGEQYF.